This TCR beta chain was obtained from a study of T cell responses to AZD1222 COVID-19 vaccine. Study observations and caveats: In all cases, repertoires were sampled only after the peak T cell response.

Using immunoSEQ multiplex PCR, the repertoire was profiled, and TCRdb retains in-frame clones only, with some absent. Seen here are around 130,000 clones, around 90% observed once, and the top ten hold over 2.5%. About this clone: The antigen remains undetermined.

Trimming stripped 0 bases from V and 2 bases from J, with 9 bases between. Germline V gives CDR1 SGHTA, CDR2 FQGNSA. This CDR3 contains 15 residues. J is TRBJ2-3 and V is TRBV7-2; unclear D gene. This specimen consisted of peripheral blood, obtained on day 0 of AZD1222 vaccination. The sequence was collected from an adult in good health. CDR3 DNA: TGTGCCAGCAGCTTAGCCGGGTGGTACACAGATACGCAGTATTTT. It yields the protein CASSLAGWYTDTQYF.